This T cell receptor beta chain stems from a study of control samples from healthy donors and cancer patients. Repertoires were generated with immunoSEQ multiplex PCR, while TCRdb's copy carries only in-frame clones and drops some. The sample has some 150,000 clones, 75% to 95% seen once; the top ten hold about 1.6%. The TCR sequence derives from a woman in her 30s in good health. The sequenced sample consisted of blood.

The CDR3, as DNA: TGTGCCAGCAGCTCAGAGGGCAGGGCTGGTCGAAACACCATATATTTT. Its translation: CASSSEGRAGRNTIYF. The rearrangement links TRBV7-8 to TRBJ1-3; D possibly corresponds to TRBD1 (5 bases). Between the trimmed V and J ends, which lost 4 bases and 5 bases, there was a span of 18 bases. The length of the CDR3 is 16 residues. Germline CDR1 reads SGHVS; CDR2 reads FQNEAQ.